This TCR beta chain is drawn from a study of T-cell reconstitution after alpha-beta-depleted transplantation in children. Unique molecular identifiers were used in preparing the TCRbeta library. In TCRdb, the PCR reads were re-called with MiXCR into one record per CDR3 protein. Found here are some 840,000 distinct CDR3 sequences, less than 20% of them singletons; the top ten hold just under 5%. Study-level findings and limits: Reportedly, alpha-beta T cells present about two months post-transplant originated from several hundred expanded clones of graft origin.

Worth noting for this clonotype: Its specificity is not known.

The ends lost 3 bases at V and 10 bases at J; junction bases unmatched: 0. This CDR3 is 12 amino acids long. The germline CDR1 and CDR2 sequences are LNHNV and YYDKDF (reference sequence). The chain links TRBV15 to TRBJ2-1; 10 positions agree with TRBD2. The source is a male patient aged 5 to 17 who had a stem cell transplant for acute lymphoblastic leukemia, so the T cells may come from the graft donor. Sample: PBMCs, mostly from graft donor cells, taken 360 days after TCRalphabeta/CD19-depleted stem cell transplant. The CDR3, as DNA: TGTGCCACCAGCAGGGGACTAGCGGAGCAGTTCTTC. Encoded protein: CATSRGLAEQFF.